This T cell receptor (beta chain) was sequenced in a study of blood T cells in healthy people across ages. This clonotype was picked up a small number of times. A sample-barcoded 5' primer and a J-beta primer mix were used in a second PCR of roughly 7 to 12 cycles. From the 5' RACE reads, TCRdb called clonotypes with MiXCR, one entry per CDR3 protein. The repertoire holds about 970,000 distinct CDR3 sequences, with roughly half as singletons. This CDR3 contains 16 residues. The V and J ends lost 0 bases and 5 bases, in that order; junction bases with no gene match: 9. CDR1 and CDR2 (germline): LGHNA, YSLEER.

The clonotype originates from a woman aged 60-70 years in good health. V and J are TRBV4-3 and TRBJ2-5; 7 positions agree with TRBD2. Sample: blood. The DNA for the CDR3 is TGCGCCAGCAGCCAAGATGGGGGGGGTACTCTGGAGACCCAGTACTTC. Translating gives CASSQDGGGTLETQYF.